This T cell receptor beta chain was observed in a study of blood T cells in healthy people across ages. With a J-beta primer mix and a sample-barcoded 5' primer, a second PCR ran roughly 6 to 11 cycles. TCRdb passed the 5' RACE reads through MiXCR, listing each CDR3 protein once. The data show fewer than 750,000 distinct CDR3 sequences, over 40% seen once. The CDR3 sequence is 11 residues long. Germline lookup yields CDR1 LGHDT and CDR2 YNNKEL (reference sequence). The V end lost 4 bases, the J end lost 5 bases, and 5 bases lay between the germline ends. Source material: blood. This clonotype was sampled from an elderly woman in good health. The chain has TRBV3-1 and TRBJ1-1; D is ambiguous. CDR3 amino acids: CASSRRTEAFF. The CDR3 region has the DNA TGTGCCAGCAGCCGCAGAACTGAAGCTTTCTTT.